This T cell receptor beta chain originates from a study of T cell responses to AZD1222 COVID-19 vaccine. Study-level findings and limits: Close to half of spike-specific TCRs reportedly recognize unmutated variant regions. Repertoire sampling occurred only after the peak T cell response. The donor cohort was predominantly white British with a female majority, and clonal diversity may have been underestimated.

Sequenced by immunoSEQ multiplex PCR; TCRdb stores in-frame clones only, minus some. The sample lists approximately 90,000 clones; more than 70% were seen once. Regarding this clone: What it binds is unknown.

Sequenced material: peripheral blood, taken on day 0 of AZD1222 vaccination. The receptor was derived from an adult in good health.

The CDR3 DNA reads TGCGCCAGCAGCCAAGATCCAGCCTCTGGAAACACCATATATTTT. Amino acids: CASSQDPASGNTIYF. The V and J genes are TRBV4-3 and TRBJ1-3; D unclear. The length of the CDR3 is 15 residues. Germline-derived CDR1 and CDR2 are LGHNA and YSLEER. V lost 0 bases to trimming and J lost 0 bases, with 6 bases between them.